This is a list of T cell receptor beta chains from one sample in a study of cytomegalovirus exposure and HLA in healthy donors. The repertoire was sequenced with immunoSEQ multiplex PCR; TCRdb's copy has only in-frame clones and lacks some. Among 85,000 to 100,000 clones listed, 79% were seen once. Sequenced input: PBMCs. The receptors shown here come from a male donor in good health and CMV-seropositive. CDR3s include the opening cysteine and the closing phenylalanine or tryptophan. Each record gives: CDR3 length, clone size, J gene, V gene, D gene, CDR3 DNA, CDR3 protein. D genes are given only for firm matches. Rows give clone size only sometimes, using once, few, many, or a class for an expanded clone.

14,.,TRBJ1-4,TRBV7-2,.,TGTGCCAGCAGCTTACAGGGAACTAATGAAAAACTGTTTTTT,CASSLQGTNEKLFF
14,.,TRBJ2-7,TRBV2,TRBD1,TGTGCCAGCACCCGGGACAGGCAGTTTTACGAGCAGTACTTC,CASTRDRQFYEQYF
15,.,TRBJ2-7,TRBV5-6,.,TGTGCCAGCAGCCTAAGCGGTACCGTCTCCTACGAGCAGTACTTC,CASSLSGTVSYEQYF
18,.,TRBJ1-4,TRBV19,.,TGTGCCAGTACCCTCACGCGAGAGCCGACAGCAACTAATGAAAAACTGTTTTTT,CASTLTREPTATNEKLFF
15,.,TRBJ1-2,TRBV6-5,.,TGTGCCAGCAGTTACTCGATGGGGGACTCCTATGGCTACACCTTC,CASSYSMGDSYGYTF
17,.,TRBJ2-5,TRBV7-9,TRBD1,TGTGCCAGCAGCTCGACCTTCCGGGACAGGGGGCACGAGACCCAGTACTTC,CASSSTFRDRGHETQYF
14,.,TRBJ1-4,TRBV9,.,TGTGCCAGCAGCGTAGACAGAGATAATGAAAAACTGTTTTTT,CASSVDRDNEKLFF
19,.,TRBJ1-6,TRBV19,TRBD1,TGTGCCAGTAGTATTCGGTTTCTGGGGACAGGGATACATAATTCACCCCTCCACTTT,CASSIRFLGTGIHNSPLHF
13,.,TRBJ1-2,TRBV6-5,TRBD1,TGTGCCAGCAGTTCCGGACAGGGCTATGGCTACACCTTC,CASSSGQGYGYTF
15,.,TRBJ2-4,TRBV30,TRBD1,TGTGCCTGGAGTCAGGGGGCTCTAGCCAAAAACATTCAGTACTTC,CAWSQGALAKNIQYF
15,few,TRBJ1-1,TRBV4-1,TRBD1,TGCGCCAGCAGCCCTAGACAGGGGAAAAACACTGAAGCTTTCTTT,CASSPRQGKNTEAFF
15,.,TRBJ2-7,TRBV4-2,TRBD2,TGTGCCAGCAGCCAATCAAAAGCGGGGAAGGACGAGCAGTACTTC,CASSQSKAGKDEQYF
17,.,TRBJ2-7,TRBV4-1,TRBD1,TGCGCCAGCAGCCAAGATTGGAAGAGGACAGGGCTCTACGAGCAGTACTTC,CASSQDWKRTGLYEQYF
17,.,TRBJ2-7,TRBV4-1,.,TGCGCCAGCAGCCAAGCTGTGTCCGGGGAAGCCTCCTACGAGCAGTACTTC,CASSQAVSGEASYEQYF
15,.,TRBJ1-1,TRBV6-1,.,TGTGCCCTTCCAGAGGACAGTCGGGGGAACACTGAAGCTTTCTTT,CALPEDSRGNTEAFF
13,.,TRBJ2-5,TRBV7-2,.,TGTGCCAGCAGCTTAGAACAGAAAGAGACCCAGTACTTC,CASSLEQKETQYF
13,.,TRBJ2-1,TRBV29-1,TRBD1,TGCAGCGTTGTGGGGACAGGGGGCAATGAGCAGTTCTTC,CSVVGTGGNEQFF
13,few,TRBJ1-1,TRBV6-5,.,TGTGCCAGCAGTGGGAGTATCAGGACTGAAGCTTTCTTT,CASSGSIRTEAFF
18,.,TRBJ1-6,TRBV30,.,TGTGCCTGGAGTGTACCTCCCAGCAGGGCAGGCTATAATTCACCCCTCCACTTT,CAWSVPPSRAGYNSPLHF
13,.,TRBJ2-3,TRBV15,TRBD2,TGTGCCACCAGGGCGGGGGGGCCAGATACGCAGTATTTT,CATRAGGPDTQYF
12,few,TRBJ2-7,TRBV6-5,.,TGTGCCAGCAGTTACTCGGGGCGCGAGCAGTACTTC,CASSYSGREQYF
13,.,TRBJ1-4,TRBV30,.,TGTGCCTGGAGTGGGACTTTAGGTGAAAAACTGTTTTTT,CAWSGTLGEKLFF
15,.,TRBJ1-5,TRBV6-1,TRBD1,TGTGCCAGCAGTGAAGCGGGGACAGGGGCTCAGCCCCAGCATTTT,CASSEAGTGAQPQHF
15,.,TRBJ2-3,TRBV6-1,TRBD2,TGTGCCAGCCGAGGATTAGGGACTAGCGGAGATACGCAGTATTTT,CASRGLGTSGDTQYF
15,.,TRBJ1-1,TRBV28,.,TGTGCCAGCAGTTCCGCGACAATCCTGAACACTGAAGCTTTCTTT,CASSSATILNTEAFF
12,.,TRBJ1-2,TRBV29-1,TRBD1,TGCAGCGTTGTTACAGGGGACTATGGCTACACCTTC,CSVVTGDYGYTF
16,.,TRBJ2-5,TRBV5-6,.,TGTGCCAGCAGCTCCCCCCCCAGGTTGGGTCAAGAGACCCAGTACTTC,CASSSPPRLGQETQYF